These 11 T cell receptor beta chains originate from one sample sequenced in a study of shared clonotypes between healthy human individuals. TCRdb keeps only in-frame clones here, not all; method: immunoSEQ multiplex PCR. The sample includes over a million clones, roughly 80% of them seen just once. The sample consisted of memory CD4+ T cells sorted from blood. As for subset: CD45RA-negative fraction. These receptors all come from a man aged 18 to 30 in good health.

The chain recombines TRBV5-1 with TRBJ2-3; D is ambiguous. The CDR3 consists of 13 residues. V lost 7 bases, J lost 0 bases, and 9 bases lay in between. Germline-derived CDR1 and CDR2 are SGHRS and YFSETQ. CDR3 sequence: CASHRSSTDTQYF. CDR3 coding DNA: TGCGCCAGCCACCGATCTAGCACAGATACGCAGTATTTT.

This chain joins TRBV5-1 and TRBJ2-3; 8 bases match TRBD1. Germline V gives CDR1 SGHRS, CDR2 YFSETQ. The CDR3 has 21 amino acids. J was trimmed by 1 base and V by 4 bases; bases with no gene match: 23. CDR3 loop: CASSPRVTGANPRAGTDTQYF. CDR3 in DNA: TGCGCCAGCAGCCCCCGAGTGACAGGGGCGAACCCTAGGGCGGGCACAGATACGCAGTATTTT.

The rearrangement links TRBV25-1 to TRBJ1-2, with 7 bases identical to TRBD1. Trimming cost V 4 bases and J 5 bases; bases outside gene matches: 7. Germline V gives CDR1 MGHDK, CDR2 SYGVNS. This CDR3 is 14 amino acids long. The CDR3 DNA is TGTGCCAGCAGTGGGGAGGGGGCCGGTTATGGCTACACCTTC. Translation gives CASSGEGAGYGYTF.

The V and J genes are TRBV11-2 and TRBJ2-1; 8 bases fit TRBD1. Germline CDR1 reads SGHAT; CDR2 reads FQNNGV. This CDR3 is 15 amino acids long. The trim removed 3 bases at V and 8 bases at J, leaving 9 bases unmatched. The chain's CDR3 is CASSFDRGAVHEQFF. Here the CDR3 DNA reads TGTGCCAGCAGCTTCGACAGGGGCGCGGTCCATGAGCAGTTCTTC.

In the case of this clone: With a much larger clone just one base away, this may be a read error. The chain combines TRBV6-1 with TRBJ2-3, with 8 bases identical to TRBD2. V was clipped by 0 bases and J by 0 bases; unmatched bases: 11. Germline-derived CDR1 and CDR2 are MNHNS and SASEGT. CDR3 length: 19 amino acids. CDR3 nucleotide sequence: TGTGCCAGCAGTGAAGCCTGGCCTAGCGGGTACCCTAGCACAGATACGCAGTATTTT. Protein sequence: CASSEAWPSGYPSTDTQYF.

This chain joins TRBV6-5 and TRBJ1-1; TRBD1 might be the D (5 bases). The CDR3 consists of 16 residues. The V gene's germline CDR1 is MNHEY and CDR2 SVGAGI. The V end was cut by 2 bases, the J end by 2 bases, with 15 bases between. CDR3 DNA sequence: TGTGCCAGCAGTTACAAGGGGAGACAGCGAAACACTGAAGCTTTCTTT. Protein: CASSYKGRQRNTEAFF.

This chain uses TRBV15 with TRBJ1-1, with D unresolved. This CDR3 contains 15 residues. Germline values: CDR1 LNHNV, CDR2 YYDKDF (reference sequence). V lost 1 base and J lost 5, with 14 bases in between. CDR3 residues: CATSRGSDWRTEAFF. The CDR3 DNA reads TGTGCCACCAGCAGAGGGAGCGACTGGAGGACTGAAGCTTTCTTT.

V and J are TRBV29-1 and TRBJ2-5; TRBD2 matches at 12 bases. Per germline, CDR1 SQVTM and CDR2 ANQGSEA. V lost 2 bases to trimming and J lost 5 bases; unmatched junction nucleotides: 3. The CDR3 runs 14 residues. The CDR3 nucleotides read TGCAGCGTTGAACTAGCGGGGGGGTTGGAGACCCAGTACTTC. Translated, it gives CSVELAGGLETQYF.

The rearrangement links TRBV4-1 to TRBJ2-1, with TRBD2 matching 12 bases. The germline gives CDR1 MGHRA, CDR2 YSYEKL. The CDR3 is 16 amino acids. J was trimmed by 3 bases and V by 3 bases; bases with no gene match: 3. CDR3: CASSHGTSGYYNEQFF. Written as DNA, the CDR3 is TGCGCCAGCAGCCATGGGACTAGCGGGTACTACAATGAGCAGTTCTTC.

With respect to this clone: In the same sample, other DNA sequences code for this CDR3. The V gene is TRBV10-3, the J gene TRBJ2-1, with TRBD2 identical over 8 bases. The CDR3 spans 16 residues. The germline gives CDR1 ENHRY, CDR2 SYGVKD. The trim removed 0 bases at V and 4 bases at J, leaving 5 bases unmatched. CDR3 nucleotides: TGTGCCATCAGTGAGTCCGGCGGGGGGTCATACAATGAGCAGTTCTTC. Translation gives CAISESGGGSYNEQFF.

The gene calls are TRBV19 and TRBJ2-5; 10 nucleotides match TRBD2. Trimming cost V 3 bases and J 5 bases; bases outside gene matches: 6. The CDR3 has 15 amino acids. Germline-derived CDR1 and CDR2 are LNHDA and SQIVND (reference sequence). This CDR3 reads CASSMSGRATETQYF. CDR3 in DNA: TGTGCCAGTAGTATGAGCGGGAGGGCCACGGAGACCCAGTACTTC.